These T cell receptor beta chains were read from a single sample in a study of cytomegalovirus exposure and HLA in healthy donors. Profiling relied on immunoSEQ multiplex PCR, and the TCRdb table lists in-frame clones only, not all of them. Among around 130,000 clones listed, 81% were seen once. Sample: PBMCs. The receptors were sampled from a man aged 18 to 35 in good health and CMV-seronegative. Each CDR3 is given with its conserved first and last residue. The order of the fields is J gene, clone size, V gene, D gene, CDR3 DNA, CDR3 protein. D genes are given only for firm matches. Expanded clones get a size class; other rows say once, few or many, or leave the size out.

J: TRBJ1-6; size: NA; V: TRBV7-2; D: NA; DNA: TGTGCCAGCAGCTTAGGGGGGCGGGTCGTCTCACCCCTCCACTTT; CDR3: CASSLGGRVVSPLHF
J: TRBJ2-2; size: NA; V: TRBV2; D: NA; DNA: TGTGCCAGCAAGTCGGAGTTTTTGTACGGGGAGCTGTTTTTT; CDR3: CASKSEFLYGELFF
J: TRBJ2-5; size: few; V: TRBV6-4; D: TRBD2; DNA: TGTGCCAGCAGTGAGACTAGCGGGGGGGCGGAGACCCAGTACTTC; CDR3: CASSETSGGAETQYF
J: TRBJ1-2; size: NA; V: TRBV7-2; D: TRBD1; DNA: TGTGCCAGCAGCTTGGTCCTCAGGGGGCTGGTCCACACCTTC; CDR3: CASSLVLRGLVHTF
J: TRBJ1-6; size: NA; V: TRBV30; D: TRBD1; DNA: TGTGCCTGGAGTGTACGGTCAGGGGGCGATTCACCCCTCCACTTT; CDR3: CAWSVRSGGDSPLHF
J: TRBJ1-2; size: NA; V: TRBV30; D: NA; DNA: TGTGCCTGGGGTGTAACTCATCAGGGGTCAGGCACCTTC; CDR3: CAWGVTHQGSGTF
J: TRBJ1-1; size: NA; V: TRBV5-4; D: NA; DNA: TGTGCCAGCAGAAGGGACTCTCCGGGGTTTCCCGACACTGAAGCTTTCTTT; CDR3: CASRRDSPGFPDTEAFF
J: TRBJ2-1; size: few; V: TRBV5-5; D: TRBD2; DNA: TGTGCCAGCAGCTCACGATACCTGACTAGCGGGGCGCTCAATGAGCAGTTCTTC; CDR3: CASSSRYLTSGALNEQFF
J: TRBJ1-2; size: NA; V: TRBV30; D: NA; DNA: TGTGCCTGGAGTGTAACCAGAAACTATGGCTACACCTTC; CDR3: CAWSVTRNYGYTF
J: TRBJ1-2; size: once; V: TRBV5-1; D: TRBD1; DNA: TGCGCCAGCAGCTCCACAAACAGGGGACCCCCCTATGGCTACACCTTC; CDR3: CASSSTNRGPPYGYTF
J: TRBJ1-1; size: few; V: TRBV5-1; D: TRBD1; DNA: TGCGCCAGCAGCTTGGCCGGGACAGCGAACACTGAAGCTTTCTTT; CDR3: CASSLAGTANTEAFF
J: TRBJ2-3; size: NA; V: TRBV7-9; D: NA; DNA: TGTGCCAGCAGCTTAGCGAGAGAGAGAGATACGCAGTATTTT; CDR3: CASSLARERDTQYF
J: TRBJ2-2; size: NA; V: TRBV7-7; D: NA; DNA: TGTGCCAGCAGCTTAAGCGGTACAGGGGAGCTGTTTTTT; CDR3: CASSLSGTGELFF
J: TRBJ2-4; size: few; V: TRBV28; D: NA; DNA: TGTGCCAGCAGGCCGGGACACAAAAACATTCAGTACTTC; CDR3: CASRPGHKNIQYF
J: TRBJ1-5; size: once; V: TRBV5-6; D: NA; DNA: TGTGCCAGCAGCGGAGGTATTGGGGGCCCGAGCAATCAGCCCCAGCATTTT; CDR3: CASSGGIGGPSNQPQHF
J: TRBJ1-1; size: NA; V: TRBV9; D: NA; DNA: TGTGCCAGCACCCCGAAAGCTACAGCCACGAACACTGAAGCTTTCTTT; CDR3: CASTPKATATNTEAFF
J: TRBJ1-2; size: NA; V: TRBV6-5; D: NA; DNA: TGTGCCAGCAGTTACTCGACAGCTCCGGACTATGGCTACACCTTC; CDR3: CASSYSTAPDYGYTF
J: TRBJ1-1; size: NA; V: TRBV7-3; D: NA; DNA: TGTGCCAGCAGCAACGGGGAAACTGAAGCTTTCTTT; CDR3: CASSNGETEAFF
J: TRBJ2-6; size: few; V: TRBV19; D: NA; DNA: TGTGCCAGTACCGGTTCGTTTGGGGCCAACGTCCTGACTTTC; CDR3: CASTGSFGANVLTF
J: TRBJ1-5; size: NA; V: TRBV28; D: NA; DNA: TGTGCCAGCAGTTTATCCGTGAACAGGGCATATAGCAATCAGCCCCAGCATTTT; CDR3: CASSLSVNRAYSNQPQHF
J: TRBJ2-1; size: NA; V: TRBV15; D: NA; DNA: TGTGCCACCAGCCCCCAATACCGGGACTTGAACAATGAGCAGTTCTTC; CDR3: CATSPQYRDLNNEQFF
J: TRBJ1-1; size: NA; V: TRBV25-1; D: NA; DNA: TGTGCCAGCAGTGCACCTAATGGCCTAGGCACTGAAGCTTTCTTT; CDR3: CASSAPNGLGTEAFF
J: TRBJ1-2; size: NA; V: TRBV7-2; D: NA; DNA: TGTGCCAGCAGCTTGGAGCTCCGAACTCCATCCACCTATGGCTACACCTTC; CDR3: CASSLELRTPSTYGYTF
J: TRBJ2-5; size: NA; V: TRBV7-9; D: NA; DNA: TGTGCCAGCAGCTTAGCAAGGGGCCTCTACTTC; CDR3: CASSLARGLYF
J: TRBJ1-2; size: NA; V: TRBV5-1; D: NA; DNA: TGCGCCAGCAGCCCGCCTGGACAGCACTATGGCTACACCTTC; CDR3: CASSPPGQHYGYTF
J: TRBJ2-7; size: NA; V: TRBV25-1; D: NA; DNA: TGTGCCAGCAGTGCAGGTCGCGAGCAGTACTTC; CDR3: CASSAGREQYF
J: TRBJ1-2; size: NA; V: TRBV6-1; D: TRBD1; DNA: TGTGCCAGCAGGCTCCGGGACAGGGGGACCTATGGCTACACCTTC; CDR3: CASRLRDRGTYGYTF